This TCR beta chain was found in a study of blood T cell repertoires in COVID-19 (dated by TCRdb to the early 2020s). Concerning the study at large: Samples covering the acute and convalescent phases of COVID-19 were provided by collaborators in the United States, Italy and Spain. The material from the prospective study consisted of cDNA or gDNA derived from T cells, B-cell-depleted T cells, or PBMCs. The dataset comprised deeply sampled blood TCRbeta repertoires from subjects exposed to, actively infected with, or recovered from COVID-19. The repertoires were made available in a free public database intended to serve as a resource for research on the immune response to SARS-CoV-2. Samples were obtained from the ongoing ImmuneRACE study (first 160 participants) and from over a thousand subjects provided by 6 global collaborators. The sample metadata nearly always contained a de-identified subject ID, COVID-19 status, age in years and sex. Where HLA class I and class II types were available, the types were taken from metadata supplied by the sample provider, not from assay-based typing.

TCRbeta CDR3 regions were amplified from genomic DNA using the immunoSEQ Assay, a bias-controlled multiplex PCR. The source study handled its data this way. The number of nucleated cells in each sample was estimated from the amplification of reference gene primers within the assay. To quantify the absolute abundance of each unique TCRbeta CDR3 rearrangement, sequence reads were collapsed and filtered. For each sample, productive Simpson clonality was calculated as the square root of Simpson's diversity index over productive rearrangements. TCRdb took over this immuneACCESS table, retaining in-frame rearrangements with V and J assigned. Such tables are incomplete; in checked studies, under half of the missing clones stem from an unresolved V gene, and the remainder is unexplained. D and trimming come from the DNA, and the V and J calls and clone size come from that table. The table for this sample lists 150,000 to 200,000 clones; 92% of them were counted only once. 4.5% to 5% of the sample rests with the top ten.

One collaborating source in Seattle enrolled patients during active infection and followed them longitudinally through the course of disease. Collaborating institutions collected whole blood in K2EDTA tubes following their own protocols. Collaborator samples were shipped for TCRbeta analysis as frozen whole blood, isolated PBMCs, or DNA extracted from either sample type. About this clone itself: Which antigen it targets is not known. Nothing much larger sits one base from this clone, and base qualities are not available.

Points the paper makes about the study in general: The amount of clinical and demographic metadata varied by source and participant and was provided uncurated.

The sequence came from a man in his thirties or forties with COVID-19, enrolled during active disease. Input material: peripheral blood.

The sequenced DNA: TGTGCCAGCAGCTTGGGGCCGCGGACAGGGGTAACTGAAGCTTTCTTT. The resulting protein is CASSLGPRTGVTEAFF. The sequence is built from TRBV5-5 and TRBJ1-1, and TRBD1 aligns with 9 junction nucleotides. The CDR3 runs 16 residues from the cysteine to the phenylalanine. Only CDR3 DNA is held: 48 bases, read in frame from base 1. The germline V gene (reference sequence) supplies CDR1 SGHKS and CDR2 YYEKEE. V and J are trimmed by 0 bases and 5 bases, and the gene matches miss 8 bases of the junction.